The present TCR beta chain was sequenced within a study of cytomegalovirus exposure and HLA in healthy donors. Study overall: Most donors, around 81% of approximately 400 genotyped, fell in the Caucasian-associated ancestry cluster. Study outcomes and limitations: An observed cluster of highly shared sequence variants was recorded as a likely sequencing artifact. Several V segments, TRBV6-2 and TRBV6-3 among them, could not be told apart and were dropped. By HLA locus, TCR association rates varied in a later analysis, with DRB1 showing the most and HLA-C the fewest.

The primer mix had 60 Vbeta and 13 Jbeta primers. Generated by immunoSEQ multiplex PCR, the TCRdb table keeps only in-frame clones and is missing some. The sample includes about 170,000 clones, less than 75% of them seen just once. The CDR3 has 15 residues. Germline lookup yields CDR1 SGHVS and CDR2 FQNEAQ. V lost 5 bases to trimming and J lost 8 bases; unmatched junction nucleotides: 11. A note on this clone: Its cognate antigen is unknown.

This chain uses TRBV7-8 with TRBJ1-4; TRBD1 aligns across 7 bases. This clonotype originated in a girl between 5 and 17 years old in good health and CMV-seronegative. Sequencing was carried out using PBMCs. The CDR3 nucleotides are TGTGCCAGCAGCGCCGCCGGGACAGTCGGAGAAAAACTGTTTTTT. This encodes CASSAAGTVGEKLFF. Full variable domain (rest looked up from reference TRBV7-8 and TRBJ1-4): GAGVSQSPRYKVAKRGQDVALRCDPISGHVSLFWYQQALGQGPEFLTYFQNEAQLDKSGLPSDRFFAERPEGSVSTLKIQRTQQEDSAVYLCASSAAGTVGEKLFFGSGTQLSVL.